The 31 T cell receptor delta chains below were found in one sample sequenced in a study of gamma-delta chains in newborns, infants, children. TCRdb used CATT to re-call clones from the reads. The data contain thousands of delta-chain clones, more than 1% of them singletons. The source material was blood. The receptors were gathered from a child who was a newborn, infant or young child, either healthy, febrile or measles-vaccinated (not recorded which).

Only a few counts were recorded for this clone. TCRdb shows a much larger clone's protein in place of this DNA's translation, and the two differ at residue 11, likely through a read error; the protein shown is translated from the DNA. CDR3 nucleotide sequence: TGTGCCTGTGACTGGGGGATAAGCTCCTGGGGCACCCGACAGATGTTTTTC. It is translated as CACDWGISSWGTRQMFF. The chain has TRDV2 and TRDJ3; TRDD3 agrees at 9 bases. The CDR3 extends over 17 amino acids. CDR1 GEAIGNYY and CDR2 EKD come from the germline V gene.

As concerns this clone: A read error likely explains why the TCRdb protein, taken from a much larger clone, differs from this DNA's translation at residues 3 and 16; the protein shown is translated from the DNA. The chain recombines TRDV2 with TRDJ3, with 12 bases aligning to TRDD3. The CDR3 covers 21 residues. Germline CDR1 GEAIGNYY, CDR2 EKD. This CDR3 reads CARDTVLGDTLSSWDIRQMFF. The CDR3 DNA reads TGTGCCCGTGACACCGTACTGGGGGATACACTGAGCTCCTGGGACATCCGACAGATGTTTTTC.

This clone was detected a few times. TCRdb attributes to this sequence the protein of a much larger clone, which differs from the DNA translation at residue 6; a read error is likely, and the protein displayed is translated from the DNA. The CDR3 reads CACDTVTWGIGAWDTRQMFF. Here the CDR3 DNA reads TGTGCCTGTGACACCGTGACCTGGGGGATAGGCGCCTGGGACACCCGACAGATGTTTTTC. This rearrangement joins TRDV2 to TRDJ3; 10 positions agree with TRDD3. The CDR3 has 20 amino acids. V was clipped by 0 bases and J by 2 bases; unmatched bases: 9. Germline V gene lookup returns CDR1 GEAIGNYY and CDR2 EKD.

By sample share, this clone is large. The sample contains more than one DNA sequence encoding this CDR3. The chain employs TRDV2 and TRDJ3; 8 nucleotides agree with TRDD3. With 0 bases clipped from V and 3 bases from J, the junction kept 0 bases outside the gene matches. The CDR3 is 16 residues long. Germline V lookup: CDR1 GEAIGNYY, CDR2 EKD. Written as DNA, the CDR3 is TGTGCCTGTGACACCTGGGGGATCTGGGACACCCGACAGATGTTTTTC. Amino acid sequence: CACDTWGIWDTRQMFF.

This clone was counted a few times. Compared with germline, one end of the junction differs, possibly owing to a read error. The chain employs TRDV2 and TRDJ1, with D possibly TRDD3 on 5 matching bases. The germline V gene encodes CDR1 GEAIGNYY and CDR2 EKD. The CDR3 is made up of 15 amino acids. The CDR3 region is CACDTLGPNTDKPIF. The CDR3 DNA sequence: TGTGCCTGTGACACTCTGGGCCCGAACACCGATAAACCCATCTTT.

This clone was counted between two and nine times. Only one base separates this from a far larger clonotype, so it likely reflects a read error. The J gene is TRDJ3, the V gene TRDV2, with 9 bases identical to TRDD3. CDR3 length equals 20 residues. J gave up 0 bases and V 1 base, and 9 bases lay outside the gene matches. Germline V gene lookup returns CDR1 GEAIGNYY and CDR2 EKD. The CDR3 loop reads CACDTMYWGTSSWDTRQMFF. In DNA form, the CDR3 reads TGTGCCTGTGACACAATGTACTGGGGGACAAGCTCCTGGGACACCCGACAGATGTTTTTC.

As regards this clone: TCRdb records a much larger clone's protein for this DNA, with a difference at residue 7 that likely arises from a read error; the protein given is the translation of the DNA. The rearrangement uses TRDV2 and TRDJ1; D not resolved. V lost 0 bases and J 0 bases, leaving 10 bases between the germline ends. CDR3 length equals 15 residues. The germline V gene has CDR1 GEAIGNYY and CDR2 EKD. In DNA, the CDR3 is TGTGCCTGTGACACCGTTAGGGCCTACACCGATAAACTCATCTTT. This codes for CACDTVRAYTDKLIF.

This clone was detected a few times. The protein held in TCRdb is that of a much larger clone and does not match this DNA's translation at residue 9, likely because of a read error; the protein shown is translated from the DNA. The chain couples TRDV2 to TRDJ3; 10 bases align to TRDD3. Germline V lookup: CDR1 GEAIGNYY, CDR2 EKD. CDR3 length equals 21 residues. V was pared by 0 bases and J by 0 bases, with 10 bases of the junction left unmatched. In DNA, the CDR3 is TGTGCCTGTGACACCGCTTATGGCCGGGGGATACGCTCCTGGGACACCCGACAGATGTTTTTC. It is translated as CACDTAYGRGIRSWDTRQMFF.

This clone was seen a few times. One base separates it from a far larger clone, so it is likely a read error. This same CDR3 is encoded by further DNA sequences in the sample. The V gene is TRDV2, the J gene TRDJ2; 10 nucleotides align to TRDD3. Germline CDR1 is GEAIGNYY and CDR2 is EKD. This CDR3 contains 16 residues. CDR3 residues: CACDTVGDTLTAQLFF. CDR3 nucleotide sequence: TGTGCCTGTGACACCGTGGGGGATACTTTGACAGCGCAACTCTTCTTT.

This clone was picked up a small number of times. For this DNA, TCRdb reports the protein of a much larger clone, which diverges at residue 10, most likely from a read error; the protein presented here is translated directly from the DNA. The chain combines TRDV2 with TRDJ3, with 9 bases matching TRDD3. Germline V gene sequence: CDR1 GEAIGNYY, CDR2 EKD. CDR3 length: 20 residues. Trimming took 3 bases from V and 0 from J; bases not matched to a gene: 11. The CDR3 DNA is TGTGCCTGTGACCCGGCTACTGGGGGACTGAGCTCCTGGGACACCCGACAGATGTTTTTC. Translation gives CACDPATGGLSSWDTRQMFF.

This clone appeared a few times. The TCRdb protein, from a much larger clone, departs from this DNA's translation at residue 11, likely by read error; the protein shown derives from the DNA. The V call is TRDV1, the J call TRDJ2; 9 positions agree with TRDD2. Germline-derived CDR1 and CDR2 are TSWWSYY and QGS. This CDR3 region has 20 residues. Germline trimming cut 4 bases from V and 1 base from J; bases unmatched to any gene: 16. CDR3 sequence reads: CALGGAFLLGFNFLTAQLFF. The CDR3 nucleotides are TGTGCTCTTGGGGGAGCCTTCCTACTGGGGTTCAACTTTTTGACAGCACAACTCTTCTTT.

Regarding this clone: The mismatch at residue 18 between this DNA's translation and the TCRdb protein of a much larger clone likely reflects a read error; the protein shown is translated from the DNA. The chain couples TRDV2 to TRDJ3, with 12 bases matching TRDD3. This CDR3 comprises 21 residues. The germline V gene encodes CDR1 GEAIGNYY and CDR2 EKD. The CDR3 sequence: CACDTAYGWGIRSWDTRRMFF. In DNA, the CDR3 is TGTGCCTGTGACACCGCTTATGGCTGGGGGATACGCTCCTGGGACACCCGACGGATGTTTTTC.

This clone has only a few counts. Translating this DNA gives a protein that differs at residue 16 from the TCRdb one, which belongs to a much larger clone; a read error is likely, and the protein shown is this translation. The chain joins TRDV2 to TRDJ3, with 12 bases matching TRDD3. CDR1 and CDR2 from the germline V gene are GEAIGNYY and EKD. CDR3 size: 20 residues. The CDR3 DNA sequence: TGTGCCTGTGACACCGTACTGGGGGATACCCGCTCCTGGGACACCCAACAGATGTTTTTC. Its protein product is CACDTVLGDTRSWDTQQMFF.

The table lists this clone with many counts. This likely reflects a read error, since a far larger clone is one base away. The sample contains more than one DNA sequence encoding this CDR3. V and J are TRDV2 and TRDJ1, with 9 bases identical to TRDD3. The CDR3 sequence is 21 residues long. Germline CDR1 is GEAIGNYY and CDR2 is EKD. The CDR3 DNA follows: TGTGCCTGCGACACCGTAAGAACGGGGATACGCCAGGACAAGTACACCGATAAACTCATCTTT. This translates into CACDTVRTGIRQDKYTDKLIF.

This clone has a count of ten or more. Only one base separates this from a far larger clonotype, so it likely reflects a read error. This chain uses TRDV2 with TRDJ2; the D gene is possibly TRDD3 (6 bases). There are 16 residues in the CDR3. The germline V gene encodes CDR1 GEAIGNYY and CDR2 EKD. V was cut by 0 bases and J by 0 bases, with 10 bases left in between. The DNA for the CDR3 is TGTGCCTGTGACACCGTGGGGGCTACTTTGACAGCACAACTCTTCTTT. This gives the protein CACDTVGATLTAQLFF.

The table lists this clone with a few counts. This sequence is one base from a far larger clone and is likely a read error. The same CDR3 can be traced to other DNA sequences in this sample. V is TRDV2 and J is TRDJ2, with TRDD3 matching over 11 bases. The CDR3 is 15 residues long. Unmatched junction bases numbered 5, after V lost 4 bases and J lost 5 bases. Germline CDR1 GEAIGNYY, CDR2 EKD. In DNA, the CDR3 is TGTGCCTGTGATCCACTGGGGGATATTACAGCACAACTCTTCTTT. It codes for CACDPLGDITAQLFF.

This clone was observed many times. Only one base separates this from a far larger clonotype, so it likely reflects a read error. The sample holds other DNA sequences that translate to the same CDR3. This rearrangement joins TRDV2 to TRDJ2, with 9 bases lining up with TRDD3. The germline V gene has CDR1 GEAIGNYY and CDR2 EKD. CDR3 length: 13 residues. The CDR3 sequence: CACGTWGIAQLFF. For the CDR3, the DNA is TGTGCCTGTGGCACCTGGGGGATAGCACAACTCTTCTTT.

In its sample, this clone was seen many times. This sequence is one base from a far larger clone and is likely a read error. This chain connects TRDV2 to TRDJ1; 9 bases agree with TRDD3. CDR1 and CDR2 (germline): GEAIGNYY, EKD. The trim removed 3 bases at V and 0 bases at J, leaving 22 bases unmatched. The CDR3 extends over 21 amino acids. CDR3 in amino acids: CACDAVRTGIRQDKYTDKLIF. In nucleotides, the CDR3 is TGTGCCTGTGACGCCGTAAGAACGGGGATACGCCAGGACAAGTACACCGATAAACTCATCTTT.

Details on this clone: The likely explanation is a read error, given a far larger clone one base away. Other DNA sequences in this specimen translate into the identical CDR3. The V and J genes are TRDV2 and TRDJ2, with 9 nucleotides matching TRDD3. The CDR3 consists of 15 residues. The germline V gene encodes CDR1 GEAIGNYY and CDR2 EKD. The CDR3: CACDTWGIRAAQLFF. In nucleotides, the CDR3 is TGTGCCTGTGACACGTGGGGGATAAGGGCAGCGCAACTCTTCTTT.

This clone was seen more than once but under ten times. TCRdb pairs this DNA with a much larger clone's protein that differs at residue 3, likely a read error; the protein shown was translated from the DNA. V is TRDV2 and J is TRDJ2, with 13 bases lining up with TRDD3. The germline V gene encodes CDR1 GEAIGNYY and CDR2 EKD. The CDR3 loop spans 18 amino acids. This CDR3 is CAFDPCTGGYDHPAQLFF. CDR3 sequence (DNA): TGTGCCTTTGACCCTTGTACTGGGGGATACGATCACCCAGCACAACTCTTCTTT.

Of note for this clone: The likely explanation is a read error, given a far larger clone one base away. This sample also contains other DNA sequences that code for the same CDR3. The chain carries TRDV2 and TRDJ3, with 7 positions matching TRDD3. The CDR3 contains 20 residues. Trimming at V came to 1 base and at J to 0 bases, leaving 11 bases not matched to a gene. CDR1 is GEAIGNYY and CDR2 is EKD in the germline V gene. CDR3 bases: TGTGCCTGTGACACAATGTACTGGGGAGCAAGCTCCTGGGACACCCGACAGATGTTTTTC. Protein sequence: CACDTMYWGASSWDTRQMFF.

Regarding this clone: The amino acid sequence in TCRdb belongs to a much larger clone and departs from this DNA's translation at residue 5, likely a sequencing read error; the sequence shown is translated from the DNA. At the DNA level, this CDR3 is encoded by other sequences in the same sample as well. The chain recombines TRDV2 with TRDJ3, with TRDD3 identical over 12 bases. This CDR3 spans 19 amino acids. Germline V gene data show CDR1 as GEAIGNYY and CDR2 as EKD. The V segment lost 2 bases and the J segment 2 bases; nucleotides outside the gene matches: 6. This chain's CDR3 is CACDIVLGDTTWDTRQMFF. The CDR3 DNA is TGTGCCTGTGACATCGTACTGGGGGATACCACCTGGGACACCCGACAGATGTTTTTC.

This CDR3 is CACDLLGVPSSWDTRQMFF. The CDR3 DNA reads TGTGCCTGTGACTTACTGGGGGTCCCGAGCTCCTGGGACACCCGACAGATGTTTTTC. The J gene is TRDJ3, the V gene TRDV2; 8 nucleotides match TRDD3. V shed 3 bases and J 0 bases; nucleotides not matched to a gene: 9. Germline V CDR1 and CDR2: GEAIGNYY, EKD. The CDR3 consists of 19 residues.

To note about this clone: With a far larger clone one base away, a read error is the likely cause. Within the sample, other DNA sequences also encode this same CDR3. The rearrangement uses TRDV2 and TRDJ3, with 11 bases matching TRDD3. The CDR3 extends over 19 amino acids. Germline CDR1 is GEAIGNYY and CDR2 is EKD. J lost 2 bases, V lost 0 bases, and 5 bases had no gene match. CDR3 residues: CACDTVLGDTTWDTRQMFF. Written as DNA, the CDR3 is TGTGCCTGTGACACCGTGCTGGGGGATACCACCTGGGACACCCGACAGATGTTTTTC.

A remark on this clone: This DNA's translation differs at residue 10 from TCRdb's protein, which comes from a much larger clone; a read error is likely, and the protein shown is translated from the DNA. The chain recombines TRDV2 with TRDJ1; tentatively, D is TRDD2 or TRDD3 (5 bases each). CDR3 size: 15 residues. The germline V gene has CDR1 GEAIGNYY and CDR2 EKD. V was clipped by 0 bases and J by 3 bases, with 13 bases between them. This CDR3 reads CACDTVGAYSDKLIF. The DNA of the CDR3 is TGTGCCTGTGACACCGTTGGGGCCTACTCCGATAAACTCATCTTT.

To note about this clone: A far larger clone is just one base off, so this is likely a read error. Other DNA sequences in this sample translate to the same CDR3. This sequence joins TRDV2 and TRDJ3; D possibly corresponds to TRDD3 (6 bases). Trimming pared 0 bases from V and 2 bases from J, leaving 16 bases between. This CDR3 has 19 amino acids. The germline V gene encodes CDR1 GEAIGNYY and CDR2 EKD. CDR3 in DNA: TGTGCCTGTGACACCGTACTGGGAGATACCACCTGGGACACCCGACAGATGTTTTTC. This encodes CACDTVLGDTTWDTRQMFF.

To note about this clone: This DNA's translation differs at residue 4 from TCRdb's protein, which comes from a much larger clone; a read error is likely, and the protein shown is translated from the DNA. The chain combines TRDV2 with TRDJ2, with 9 positions matching TRDD3. This CDR3 has 15 amino acids. V dropped 6 bases and J dropped 1; count of bases not matched to a gene: 5. The germline CDR1 and CDR2 sequences are GEAIGNYY and EKD. Written as DNA, the CDR3 is TGTGCCTGTTACATACTGGGGGATTTGACAGCACAACTCTTCTTT. This translates into CACYILGDLTAQLFF.

Turning to this clone: The junction differs from germline at one of its ends, possibly a read error. V usage is TRDV2 and J usage is TRDJ3; 7 bases map to TRDD3. This CDR3 has 17 amino acids. In germline, CDR1 is GEAIGNYY, CDR2 EKD. The CDR3 region is CARDWLGATLDTRQLFF. The CDR3 nucleotides are TGTGCCCGTGACTGGCTGGGGGCTACCTTGGACACCCGACAGCTGTTTTTC.

Notes on this clone: One base separates it from a far larger clone, so it is likely a read error. Other nucleotide sequences in the sample specify the same CDR3. The chain employs TRDV2 and TRDJ1, with TRDD3 matching 7 bases. The CDR3 totals 14 residues. Germline V gene lookup returns CDR1 GEAIGNYY and CDR2 EKD. CDR3 sequence reads: CACDKLGATDKLIF. DNA for the CDR3: TGTGCCTGTGACAAGCTGGGGGCCACCGATAAACTCATCTTC.

This clone was counted a few times. A far larger clone is one base from this, pointing to a likely read error. The chain uses TRDV2 and TRDJ3; TRDD3 might be the D (5 bases). Trimming cost V 3 bases and J 2 bases, with 28 bases left between them. The germline V gene has CDR1 GEAIGNYY and CDR2 EKD. The CDR3 totals 22 residues. CDR3 in DNA: TGTGCCTGTGACTCACTCCACCGTCTGGTGGATAAAAAACCCTGGGACACCCGACAGATGTTTTTC. As protein: CACDSLHRLVDKKPWDTRQMFF.

This clone appeared a few times. TCRdb pairs this DNA with a much larger clone's protein that differs at residue 12, likely a read error; the protein shown was translated from the DNA. This chain links TRDV2 with TRDJ3; 9 positions agree with TRDD3. Germline V gene lookup returns CDR1 GEAIGNYY and CDR2 EKD. The CDR3 runs 16 residues. The CDR3 reads CACDTWGIADTQQMFF. Here the CDR3 DNA reads TGTGCCTGTGACACCTGGGGGATAGCGGACACCCAACAGATGTTTTTC.